Presented here are 20 T cell receptor beta chains from one specimen sequenced in a study of T cell repertoires in cytomegalovirus infection. One entry per CDR3 protein results from TCRdb running MiXCR on the reads. The sample contains roughly 320,000 distinct CDR3 sequences, about 8.8% of which appear only once. Material: PBMCs. The receptor source for this set is a human donor in good health (CMV status not recorded). Some clones in this sample may be carry-over from other donors' samples.

V usage is TRBV28 and J usage is TRBJ2-2; 7 bases align to TRBD2. CDR1 and CDR2 (germline): MDHEN, SYDVKM. J lost 2 bases, V lost 5 bases, and 5 bases had no gene match. The CDR3 totals 15 residues. The CDR3 loop reads CASSRERGNTGELFF. CDR3 DNA: TGTGCCAGCAGTCGGGAGCGGGGCAACACCGGGGAGCTGTTTTTT. Full variable domain (remainder filled in from reference TRBV28 and TRBJ2-2): DVKVTQSSRYLVKRTGEKVFLECVQDMDHENMFWYRQDPGLGLRLIYFSYDVKMKEKGDIPEGYSVSREKKERFSLILESASTNQTSMYLCASSRERGNTGELFFGEGSRLTVL.

The sample holds a few counts of this clonotype. The CDR3 loop is CASSWRTGAAGELFF. The CDR3 nucleotides read TGTGCCAGCAGCTGGCGGACAGGGGCGGCCGGGGAGCTGTTTTTT. The chain is built from TRBV12-3 or TRBV12-4 and TRBJ2-2; 9 nucleotides align to TRBD1. J lost 6 bases, V lost 6 bases, and 8 bases had no gene match. The CDR3 has 15 residues.

This clonotype occurred many times. The chain carries TRBV2 and TRBJ2-2; perhaps TRBD1 as D (6 bases). V lost 6 bases and J lost 3, with 14 bases in between. The CDR3 spans 15 residues. Germline values: CDR1 SNHLY, CDR2 FYNNEI. CDR3 region: CASRQDSHYTGELFF. The CDR3, as DNA: TGTGCCAGCAGACAGGACAGCCACTACACCGGGGAGCTGTTTTTT.

This clonotype was detected many times. The V call is TRBV6-1, the J call TRBJ2-5; the D call may be TRBD1 or TRBD2 (5 bases each). Germline loops: CDR1 MNHNS, CDR2 SASEGT. This CDR3 region has 14 residues. The V end lost 6 bases, the J end lost 2 bases, and 13 bases lay between the germline ends. The CDR3 loop is CASRTGTVQETQYF. CDR3 DNA: TGTGCCAGCAGAACCGGGACGGTTCAAGAGACCCAGTACTTC.

In this sample, this clonotype turned up many times. The gene calls are TRBV7-2 and TRBJ2-3; D ambiguous. The CDR3 sequence is 14 residues long. V gave up 1 base and J gave up 2 bases, with 7 bases separating them. CDR1 is SGHTA, CDR2 FQGNSA, per germline. CDR3 DNA sequence: TGTGCCAGCAGCTTAGGGCTCTACACAGATACGCAGTATTTT. Its protein product is CASSLGLYTDTQYF.

The table lists this clonotype with a few counts. This rearrangement joins TRBV24-1 to TRBJ2-7, with D possibly being TRBD1 (6 bases). Per the germline V gene, CDR1 is KGHDR and CDR2 is SFDVKD. Between the trimmed V and J ends, which lost 3 bases and 5 bases, there was a span of 10 bases. The CDR3 runs 13 residues. CDR3 in amino acids: CATSDERGNEQYV. CDR3 DNA: TGTGCCACCAGTGATGAGAGGGGGAACGAGCAGTACGTC.

This clonotype was detected many times. The chain has TRBV7-6 and TRBJ2-3, with no clear D. The germline CDR1 and CDR2 sequences are SGHVS and FNYEAQ. The V end lost 5 bases, the J end lost 2 bases, and 8 bases lay between the germline ends. The CDR3 has 13 amino acids. The CDR3 DNA is TGTGCCAGCAGCCGCGGAACCACAGATACGCAGTATTTT. Translating it yields CASSRGTTDTQYF.

The sample holds many counts of this clonotype. The gene calls are TRBV7-2 and TRBJ2-5; perhaps D is TRBD1 or TRBD2 (6 bases each). CDR1 and CDR2 from the germline V gene are SGHTA and FQGNSA. The CDR3 runs 14 residues. V was trimmed by 2 bases and J by 5 bases, leaving 12 bases between them. This CDR3 reads CASSLIGGGETQYF. The CDR3 DNA reads as TGTGCCAGCAGCTTAATCGGGGGCGGCGAGACCCAGTACTTC. The full variable domain, with the rest looked up from reference TRBV7-2 and TRBJ2-5, is GAGVSQSPSNKVTEKGKDVELRCDPISGHTALYWYRQSLGQGLEFLIYFQGNSAPDKSGLPSDRFSAERTGGSVSTLTIQRTQQEDSAVYLCASSLIGGGETQYFGPGTRLLVL.

This clonotype was seen many times. The chain carries TRBV6-5 and TRBJ1-2; no firm D call. The germline V gene encodes CDR1 MNHEY and CDR2 SVGAGI. The V end was cut by 2 bases, the J end by 8 bases, with 12 bases between. CDR3 length equals 13 residues. Written as DNA, the CDR3 is TGTGCCAGCAGTTACGACTCGGGGAGGGGCTACACCTTC. Translating gives CASSYDSGRGYTF.

In this sample, this clonotype turned up many times. The chain uses TRBV7-6 and TRBJ2-1; TRBD1 might be the D (6 bases). The V end lost 5 bases, the J end lost 4 bases, and 12 bases lay between the germline ends. CDR3 length equals 14 residues. In germline, CDR1 is SGHVS, CDR2 FNYEAQ. CDR3 bases: TGTGCCAGCAGCCTGGGGACATCATACAATGAGCAGTTCTTC. Translated: CASSLGTSYNEQFF.

In regard to this clonotype: This CDR3 is missing its conserved last phenylalanine or tryptophan, likely due to a read error. The gene calls are TRBV20-1 and TRBJ1-5, with D maybe TRBD1 (6 bases). The germline CDR1 and CDR2 sequences are DFQATT and SNEGSKA (reference sequence). V lost 3 bases, J lost 0 bases, and 15 bases lay in between. The CDR3 totals 16 residues. The DNA for the CDR3 is TGCAGTGCTAGCGAGGGGGGTTACAATAGCAATCAGCCCCAGCATTCT. Translated, it gives CSASEGGYNSNQPQHS.

Of note for this clonotype: Given a much more abundant clone one base away, this may be a read error. The chain employs TRBV6-2 or TRBV6-3 and TRBJ2-3, with 8 bases fitting TRBD2. Per the germline V gene, CDR1 is MNHEY and CDR2 is SVGEGT. V lost 10 bases, J lost 1 base, and 10 bases stayed unmatched. The CDR3 totals 15 residues. CDR3 DNA sequence: TGTGCCATCAGCCGCGGGGGGACGGGCACAGATACGCAGTATTTT. It encodes CAISRGGTGTDTQYF.

This clonotype was counted ten times or more. The V call is TRBV7-9, the J call TRBJ2-1, with unresolved D. CDR3 length: 11 residues. With 3 bases removed from V and 6 bases from J, the gap between germline ends came to 3 bases. CDR1 SEHNR and CDR2 FQNEAQ come from the germline V gene (reference sequence). CDR3 sequence: CASSFSNEQFF. The CDR3 DNA follows: TGTGCCAGCAGCTTTTCCAATGAGCAGTTCTTC.

The chain recombines TRBV20-1 with TRBJ2-3; 7 bases agree with TRBD1. Germline CDR1 and CDR2: DFQATT and SNEGSKA (reference sequence). Unmatched junction bases numbered 16, after V lost 2 bases and J lost 2 bases. The CDR3 contains 18 residues. The CDR3 loop is CSARFPGQTIASTDTQYF. DNA of the CDR3: TGCAGTGCTAGATTCCCGGGACAGACGATTGCCTCCACAGATACGCAGTATTTT.

This clonotype has a count of ten or more. The chain joins TRBV6-6 to TRBJ2-7, with TRBD2 matching over 9 bases. V lost 3 bases, J lost 4 bases, and 4 bases stayed unmatched. The V gene's germline CDR1 is MNHNY and CDR2 SVGAGI (reference sequence). This CDR3 is 14 amino acids long. The CDR3 nucleotides are TGTGCCAGCAGTTATGCTAGCGGGGTATACGAGCAGTACGTC. It codes for CASSYASGVYEQYV.

At least ten counts were recorded for this clonotype. V usage is TRBV10-3 and J usage is TRBJ2-1; D may be TRBD2 (5 bases). V lost 6 bases and J 6 bases, leaving 9 bases between the germline ends. Germline lookup yields CDR1 ENHRY and CDR2 SYGVKD. The CDR3 covers 12 residues. The CDR3 region is CAIRISVNEQFF. In DNA form, the CDR3 reads TGTGCCATCAGGATTAGCGTCAATGAGCAGTTCTTC.

This clonotype has ten or more counts. This chain joins TRBV4-1 and TRBJ2-7, with 9 bases that match TRBD2. V shed 2 bases and J 4 bases; nucleotides not matched to a gene: 9. Germline assignment: CDR1 MGHRA and CDR2 YSYEKL. The CDR3 has 16 residues. The DNA of the CDR3 is TGCGCCAGCAGCCAATATTCTGCGGGGGGGCCTTACGAGCAGTACTTC. Protein sequence: CASSQYSAGGPYEQYF.

The sample holds a few counts of this clonotype. V gene TRBV6-8 combines with J gene TRBJ2-1; D is undetermined. V was trimmed by 8 bases and J by 0 bases, leaving 23 bases between them. The CDR3 has 18 amino acids. The V gene's germline CDR1 is MNHGY and CDR2 SAAAGT. The CDR3: CASARPASAGHSYNEQFF. DNA for the CDR3: TGTGCCAGCGCCAGACCCGCAAGTGCTGGCCACTCCTACAATGAGCAGTTCTTC.

The sample holds many counts of this clonotype. This rearrangement joins TRBV20-1 to TRBJ1-2, with D unclear. This CDR3 is built from 14 residues. Per the germline V gene, CDR1 is DFQATT and CDR2 is SNEGSKA (reference sequence). V lost 0 bases and J 6 bases, leaving 14 bases between the germline ends. CDR3: CSARDFDRVNGYTF. The CDR3 DNA sequence: TGCAGTGCTAGAGATTTCGATCGGGTCAATGGCTACACCTTC.

This clonotype was seen many times. The genes are TRBV6-1 and TRBJ1-3, with D maybe TRBD1 (5 bases). Germline V CDR1 and CDR2: MNHNS, SASEGT. V dropped 8 bases and J dropped 2 bases, with 10 bases sitting between them. This CDR3 is 13 amino acids long. CDR3 DNA: TGTGCCAGCGCCCCGGGACCTGGAAACACCATATATTTT. It translates to CASAPGPGNTIYF.